Below are 23 T cell receptor beta chains sequenced from a single sample in a study of blood T cells in healthy people across ages. For the second PCR, which ran for roughly 6 to 12 cycles, a sample-barcoded 5' primer and a J-beta primer mix were used. TCRdb reprocessed the 5' RACE reads with MiXCR, giving one entry per CDR3 protein. The sample holds fewer than 1.5 million distinct CDR3 sequences; around two fifths are singletons and the top ten take 7% to 9.5%. The sample consisted of blood. The receptors shown here come from a woman between 18 and 30 years old in good health.

The chain couples TRBV6-5 to TRBJ2-7; 7 nucleotides match TRBD1. CDR3 length equals 14 residues. V trimming: 5 bases; J trimming: 4 bases; junction bases outside the gene matches: 8. Germline-derived CDR1 and CDR2 are MNHEY and SVGAGI. In nucleotides, the CDR3 is TGTGCCAGCAGTCCCCAACAGGGGCGGTACGAGCAGTACTTC. Protein sequence: CASSPQQGRYEQYF.

This clonotype has a count of ten or more. The CDR3 DNA reads TGTGCCAGCAGTTGGAAATCCGAGCAGTACTTC. It specifies CASSWKSEQYF. V and J are TRBV6-5 and TRBJ2-7; D is ambiguous. There are 11 residues in the CDR3. Looked up from germline, CDR1 is MNHEY and CDR2 is SVGAGI. Trimming cost V 4 bases and J 6 bases, with 7 bases left between them.

The rearrangement uses TRBV7-2 and TRBJ2-3; the D gene is possibly TRBD2 (5 bases). Germline values: CDR1 SGHTA, CDR2 FQGNSA. CDR3 length equals 13 residues. V was clipped by 6 bases and J by 11 bases, with 18 bases between them. The DNA for the CDR3 is TGTGCCAGCAGATTACCGAGTAGTCGGGGGCAGTATTTT. This codes for CASRLPSSRGQYF. The full variable domain, with the rest looked up from reference TRBV7-2 and TRBJ2-3, is GAGVSQSPSNKVTEKGKDVELRCDPISGHTALYWYRQSLGQGLEFLIYFQGNSAPDKSGLPSDRFSAERTGGSVSTLTIQRTQQEDSAVYLCASRLPSSRGQYFGPGTRLTVL.

The chain carries TRBV5-1 and TRBJ2-5; no reliable D call. The V end lost 4 bases, the J end lost 1 base, and 11 bases lay between the germline ends. Germline V gene lookup returns CDR1 SGHRS and CDR2 YFSETQ. CDR3 length equals 14 residues. This chain's CDR3 is CASSASGSQETQYF. DNA of the CDR3: TGCGCCAGCAGCGCCAGTGGCAGCCAAGAGACCCAGTACTTC.

The CDR3, as DNA: TGCAGTGAGGGTCAAGCGGGGAGAAGCACAGATACGCAGTATTTT. This gives the protein CSEGQAGRSTDTQYF. The chain is built from TRBV20-1 and TRBJ2-3; 7 bases map to TRBD2. This CDR3 spans 15 amino acids. Per the germline V gene, CDR1 is DFQATT and CDR2 is SNEGSKA (reference sequence). The J segment lost 0 bases and the V segment lost 7 bases, leaving 10 bases of the junction unmatched.

In this sample, this clonotype turned up a few times. V is TRBV12-3 or TRBV12-4 and J is TRBJ1-2; D might be TRBD1 (5 bases). The CDR3 consists of 18 residues. Between the trimmed V and J ends, which lost 6 bases and 3 bases, there was a span of 26 bases. The CDR3 sequence is CASSPWGSRNYGYYGYTF. The CDR3 DNA reads as TGTGCCAGCAGCCCTTGGGGCTCTCGGAATTACGGCTACTATGGCTACACCTTC.

The CDR3 DNA is TGTGCCAGCGAGTCGGACGGCTCCGGGGAGCTGTTTTTT. Its protein product is CASESDGSGELFF. The chain recombines TRBV6-4 with TRBJ2-2; unclear D gene. Germline V gene lookup returns CDR1 MRHNA and CDR2 SNTAGT. The germline V and J ends were trimmed by 8 bases and 6 bases, with 13 bases remaining between them. The CDR3 runs to 13 residues.

This chain joins TRBV12-3 or TRBV12-4 and TRBJ1-1, with 9 bases aligning to TRBD1. The CDR3 sequence is 17 residues long. Germline trimming cut 3 bases from V and 5 bases from J; bases unmatched to any gene: 13. The CDR3 spells CASSLTGGKGGRTEAFF. CDR3 nucleotide sequence: TGTGCCAGCAGTTTGACAGGGGGAAAGGGAGGCAGAACTGAAGCTTTCTTT.

The rearrangement joins TRBV6-1 to TRBJ1-2; D not certain. The CDR3 spans 14 residues. CDR1 MNHNS and CDR2 SASEGT come from the germline V gene. V was trimmed by 1 base and J by 2 bases, leaving 8 bases between them. CDR3 residues: CASSEDWQNYGYTF. As DNA, the CDR3 is TGTGCCAGCAGTGAAGATTGGCAGAACTATGGCTACACCTTC.

V is TRBV7-2 and J is TRBJ2-1; no reliable D call. The CDR3 extends over 14 amino acids. V was clipped by 6 bases and J by 5 bases, with 14 bases between them. CDR1 and CDR2 from the germline V gene are SGHTA and FQGNSA. DNA for the CDR3: TGTGCCAGCAGTCAGTACTCCCAGGACAATGAGCAGTTCTTC. Translating gives CASSQYSQDNEQFF.

This clonotype was detected a few times. V is TRBV7-2 and J is TRBJ2-1; 7 bases match TRBD1. CDR3 length: 17 residues. The germline CDR1 and CDR2 sequences are SGHTA and FQGNSA. V gave up 5 bases and J gave up 0 bases; unmatched junction bases: 10. CDR3 loop: CASSNPYRGSSYNEQFF. CDR3 bases: TGTGCCAGCAGCAACCCCTACAGGGGAAGCTCCTACAATGAGCAGTTCTTC.

The chain combines TRBV10-2 with TRBJ2-3; 13 nucleotides align to TRBD2. J gave up 13 bases and V 6 bases, and 7 bases lay outside the gene matches. The CDR3 contains 13 residues. Germline CDR1 WSHSY, CDR2 SAAADI. CDR3 DNA: TGCGCCAGCAGCCCACCGGGACTAGCGGGGAAGTATTTT. This sequence encodes CASSPPGLAGKYF.

V usage is TRBV9 and J usage is TRBJ1-1; 8 nucleotides line up with TRBD1. CDR1 is SGDLS, CDR2 YYNGEE, per germline. The V and J ends lost 2 bases and 8 bases, in that order; junction bases with no gene match: 2. The CDR3 runs 12 residues. In DNA, the CDR3 is TGTGCCAGCAGCGTCCGACAGGGGGAAGCTTTCTTT. Amino acid sequence: CASSVRQGEAFF. The full variable domain, in which reference TRBV9 and TRBJ1-1 provide the parts outside the CDR3, is DSGVTQTPKHLITATGQRVTLRCSPRSGDLSVYWYQQSLDQGLQFLIQYYNGEERAKGNILERFSAQQFPDLHSELNLSSLELGDSALYFCASSVRQGEAFFGQGTRLTVV.

This chain joins TRBV2 and TRBJ1-1; D is undetermined. Looked up from germline, CDR1 is SNHLY and CDR2 is FYNNEI. V lost 7 bases, J lost 2 bases, and 8 bases lay in between. The CDR3 contains 12 residues. The DNA for the CDR3 is TGTGCCAGCATGGCCGGAAACACTGAAGCTTTCTTT. Its protein product is CASMAGNTEAFF.

This CDR3 reads CASSFKGSVNGYTF. DNA of the CDR3: TGTGCCAGCAGTTTCAAGGGGTCGGTTAATGGCTACACCTTC. The rearrangement joins TRBV28 to TRBJ1-2, with D possibly TRBD1 on 5 matching bases. Germline V gene data show CDR1 as MDHEN and CDR2 as SYDVKM. V dropped 3 bases and J dropped 6 bases, with 14 bases sitting between them. The CDR3 consists of 14 residues.

The chain combines TRBV20-1 with TRBJ1-2; possible D gene TRBD1, 6 bases. The CDR3 consists of 12 residues. Germline assignment: CDR1 DFQATT and CDR2 SNEGSKA (reference sequence). V was shortened by 1 base and J by 8 bases, with 11 bases between the two germline ends. CDR3 bases: TGCAGTGCTAGAGGCGCAGGGGACGGCTACACCTTC. Protein sequence: CSARGAGDGYTF.

This clonotype was detected only a few times. The rearrangement joins TRBV5-1 to TRBJ2-5; TRBD1 might be the D (5 bases). The J call may be in error: the DNA end matches TRBJ2-7 better. The V gene's germline CDR1 is SGHRS and CDR2 YFSETQ. This CDR3 is built from 12 residues. CDR3 nucleotide sequence: TGCGCCAGCAGCGAAGGGGTTGACGAGCAGTACTTC. This codes for CASSEGVDEQYF.

The chain uses TRBV11-2 and TRBJ2-7; no clear D gene. The CDR3 runs 14 residues. Germline lookup yields CDR1 SGHAT and CDR2 FQNNGV. The V gene lost 5 bases and the J gene lost 0 bases, with 11 bases spanning the gap. The CDR3 sequence is CASSPPAFSYEQYF. CDR3 bases: TGTGCCAGCAGCCCCCCGGCCTTCTCCTACGAGCAGTACTTC.

This chain connects TRBV11-1 to TRBJ2-5; 12 bases line up with TRBD2. Unmatched junction bases numbered 22, after V lost 3 bases and J lost 5 bases. CDR3 length: 21 amino acids. Germline V gives CDR1 SGHAT, CDR2 FQDESV (reference sequence). In nucleotides, the CDR3 is TGTGCCAGCAGCTTCCCGGGTGGCCTAGCGGGAGGGCCTAATAGTTTGGAGACCCAGTACTTC. Protein sequence: CASSFPGGLAGGPNSLETQYF. Full variable domain (missing parts from reference TRBV11-1 and TRBJ2-5): EAEVAQSPRYKITEKSQAVAFWCDPISGHATLYWYRQILGQGPELLVQFQDESVVDDSQLPKDRFSAERLKGVDSTLKIQPAELGDSAMYLCASSFPGGLAGGPNSLETQYFGPGTRLLVL.

The CDR3 region is CAISESSTGNQPQHF. In DNA, the CDR3 is TGTGCCATCAGTGAGTCTAGTACGGGCAATCAGCCCCAGCATTTT. The chain joins TRBV10-3 to TRBJ1-5; the D is unclear. Germline values: CDR1 ENHRY, CDR2 SYGVKD. Trimming stripped 0 bases from V and 2 bases from J, with 8 bases between. The CDR3 length is 15 residues.

This clonotype came up many times. The chain combines TRBV20-1 with TRBJ2-1, with D unresolved. Germline CDR1 is DFQATT and CDR2 is SNEGSKA (reference sequence). Trimming stripped 3 bases from V and 6 bases from J, with 6 bases between. The CDR3 has 11 amino acids. CDR3 in DNA: TGCAGTGCTAGTAAGGTCAATGAGCAGTTCTTC. Translation gives CSASKVNEQFF.

The chain uses TRBV6-6 and TRBJ1-2; 12 positions agree with TRBD1. The CDR3 spans 15 residues. Unmatched junction bases numbered 13, after V lost 10 bases and J lost 7 bases. Germline assignment: CDR1 MNHNY and CDR2 SVGAGI (reference sequence). The CDR3: CAIERYGTGGSGYTF. CDR3 DNA sequence: TGTGCCATAGAAAGATACGGGACAGGGGGCTCTGGCTACACCTTC.

Concerning this clonotype: At one end, the junction sequence differs from germline, possibly due to a read error. The V and J genes are TRBV7-8 and TRBJ1-2; D unclear. CDR1 is SGHVS, CDR2 FQNEAQ, per germline. The CDR3 loop spans 14 amino acids. CDR3 DNA sequence: TGTGCCAACAGCTTAGGGCCGAGTAACTATGGCTACACCTTC. Amino acid sequence: CANSLGPSNYGYTF.